A selection of T cell receptor beta chains follows, all from one sample in a study of early T cells in non-severe SARS-CoV-2 infection. MiXCR was run by TCRdb on the 5' RACE reads, yielding one entry per CDR3 protein. The sample holds tens of thousands of distinct CDR3 sequences, about 12% seen once. The sequenced material came from whole blood. The source of these receptors is an adult who was a healthcare worker with PCR-confirmed SARS-CoV-2 infection or an uninfected control (not recorded which). Each CDR3 is given with its conserved first and last residue. D genes are given only for firm matches. The listing skips clone size in some rows; elsewhere it reads once, few, many or a size class.

V gene	CDR3 length	D gene	clone size	J gene	CDR3 DNA	CDR3 protein
TRBV29-1	12	TRBD1	many	TRBJ1-2	TGCAGCGTAAGGACAGGGGGAGATGGCTACACCTTC	CSVRTGGDGYTF
TRBV2	10	NA	NA	TRBJ2-5	TGTGCCAGCAGTGATGAGACCCAGTACTTC	CASSDETQYF
TRBV7-2	14	TRBD2	many	TRBJ2-1	TGTGCCAGCAGCTTAGAGCGGGAGGAGAGTGAGCAGTTCTTC	CASSLEREESEQFF
TRBV6-2/TRBV6-3	15	TRBD2	many	TRBJ2-1	TGTGCCAGCAGTTACCCGGGACTAGCCTCCAATGAGCAGTTCTTC	CASSYPGLASNEQFF
TRBV3-2	15	NA	few	TRBJ1-5	TGTGCCAGCAGCCAACGACCAAATAGCAATCAGCCCCAGCATTTT	CASSQRPNSNQPQHF
TRBV27	17	TRBD1	NA	TRBJ1-5	TGTGCCAGCAGTTTATATCCCCCGACAGGGAGCAATCAGCCCCAGCATTTT	CASSLYPPTGSNQPQHF
TRBV6-1	17	TRBD2	NA	TRBJ2-2	TGTGCCAGCAGTGCCCTCTCCCCGGGACTACAGACCGGGGAGCTGTTTTTT	CASSALSPGLQTGELFF
TRBV7-2	14	NA	NA	TRBJ2-3	TGTGCCAGCAGCTTGCGAGTCTTCACAGATACGCAGTATTTT	CASSLRVFTDTQYF
TRBV1	14	NA	many	TRBJ2-4	TGCACCAGCAGCCGACGGGAACCCAAAAACATTCAGTACTTC	CTSSRREPKNIQYF
TRBV6-4	14	NA	NA	TRBJ2-2	TGTGCCAGCAGGCCGACACCGAACACCGGGGAGCTGTTTTTT	CASRPTPNTGELFF
TRBV29-1	15	NA	few	TRBJ2-2	TGCAGCGTTGCCGTCTCTCACTATCAGACCGGGGAGCTGTTTTTT	CSVAVSHYQTGELFF
TRBV4-1	19	TRBD2	NA	TRBJ2-1	TGCGCCAGCAGCCAGTTCGCAGGTAGGGGACTAGCCTCCTACAATGAGCAGTTCTTC	CASSQFAGRGLASYNEQFF
TRBV18	15	NA	NA	TRBJ1-1	TGTGCCAGCTCAGCCACCGGACAGACGAACACTGAAGCTTTCTTT	CASSATGQTNTEAFF
TRBV10-3	15	TRBD2	many	TRBJ2-7	TGTGCCATCAGACCCCGGGGCGGGAGAGGGTACGAGCAGTACTTC	CAIRPRGGRGYEQYF
TRBV6-2/TRBV6-3	15	TRBD1	few	TRBJ1-1	TGTGCCAGCAGTTCCGGACAGGGAGATACGACTGAAGCTTTCTTT	CASSSGQGDTTEAFF
TRBV7-7	16	TRBD2	NA	TRBJ2-3	TGTGCTAGCAGCCGTGGACTAGCGGGAGTCGCAGATACGCAGTATTTT	CASSRGLAGVADTQYF
TRBV20-1	15	TRBD2	NA	TRBJ2-1	TGCAGTGCTAGGCCACCTAGCGGCGTTTACAATGAGCAGTTCTTC	CSARPPSGVYNEQFF
TRBV7-3	15	TRBD1	few	TRBJ1-1	TGTGCCAGCAGCCCCTTCGGGACAGCTAACACTGAAGCTTTCTTT	CASSPFGTANTEAFF
TRBV6-5	16	NA	few	TRBJ2-3	TGTGCCAGCAGTTACGGGGACCCCATTACAGCAGATACGCAGTATTTT	CASSYGDPITADTQYF
TRBV9	16	TRBD2	NA	TRBJ2-7	TGTGCCAGCAGCCCAGAGGGACTAGGGGGGTCCTACGAGCAGTACTTC	CASSPEGLGGSYEQYF
TRBV7-9	14	TRBD2	few	TRBJ2-5	TGTGCCAGCAGCTCTCGGGACTATATTGAGACCCAGTACTTC	CASSSRDYIETQYF
TRBV20-1	15	NA	NA	TRBJ1-1	TGCAGTGCCCCGCCGTTCCGTGGGTCGAACACTGAAGCTTTCTTT	CSAPPFRGSNTEAFF
TRBV5-4	15	NA	NA	TRBJ2-2	TGTGCCAGCAGCTCCTGGCCGGGAGACACCGGGGAGCTGTTTTTT	CASSSWPGDTGELFF
TRBV3-1	11	NA	few	TRBJ2-1	TGTGCCAGCAGCCACTGGAATGAGCAGTTCTTC	CASSHWNEQFF
TRBV27	14	NA	NA	TRBJ1-5	TGTGCCAGCAAGCCGGAAGCCAGGGCTCAGCCCCAGCATTTT	CASKPEARAQPQHF
TRBV2	11	NA	few	TRBJ1-4	TGTGCCAGCAGGGGTAATGAAAAACTGTTTTTT	CASRGNEKLFF
TRBV20-1	14	NA	NA	TRBJ2-3	TGCAGTGCGGAAACCGGGACGGACACAGATACGCAGTATTTT	CSAETGTDTDTQYF
TRBV20-1	16	TRBD2	few	TRBJ2-1	TGCAGTGCTAGGCGGACTAGCGGGAGCTCCTACAATGAGCAGTTCTTC	CSARRTSGSSYNEQFF
TRBV18	16	NA	NA	TRBJ1-1	TGTGCCAGCTCACCTGGGTATGGGGGCAGGAATCTTGAAGCTTTCTTT	CASSPGYGGRNLEAFF
TRBV5-5	16	NA	NA	TRBJ1-2	TGTGCCAGCAGGCGCACGCAGTCGGACACCAACTATGGCTACACCTTC	CASRRTQSDTNYGYTF
TRBV9	16	TRBD1	NA	TRBJ1-1	TGTGCCAGCAGCGTAGGGGACAGGGCGTCGAACACTGAAGCTTTCTTT	CASSVGDRASNTEAFF
TRBV11-2	15	NA	NA	TRBJ2-1	TGTGCCAGCAGCCCTTATCAAAGGGGCTACAATGAGCAGTTCTTC	CASSPYQRGYNEQFF
TRBV7-3	13	NA	few	TRBJ2-1	TGTGCCAGCAGATTGGCATCTTCCAATGAGCAGTTCTTC	CASRLASSNEQFF
TRBV29-1	11	NA	NA	TRBJ2-1	TGCAGCGTTCACAGTAACAATGAGCAGTTCTTC	CSVHSNNEQFF
TRBV6-2/TRBV6-3	16	TRBD2	NA	TRBJ2-3	TGTGCCAGCAGTTACGAAGCGGGAGGGCCGAGAGATACGCAGTATTTT	CASSYEAGGPRDTQYF